Sequencing of this T cell receptor (beta chain) was carried out in a study of vaccination effects on CD4 cells after COVID-19. Study at large: Post-vaccine draws lagged the second dose by a median of 72 days.

General study points: Long after vaccination, the clones induced by infection and by vaccine shrank markedly in size. Sampling in the study covered few convalescent patients and included no early post-infection timepoints.

Peptide-pool stimulation followed by sequencing identified expanded antigen-specific CD4+ clonotypes in the ViraFEST assay. CD4+ T cell isolation took place after nine to eleven days of culture. All study participants received two doses of BNT162b2 or mRNA-1273 vaccine. Each vaccine recipient was nucleocapsid antibody negative and had no prior SARS-CoV-2 infection. This clone was seen more than once but under ten times. Its antigen is unidentified. V shed 3 bases, J shed 0 bases, and the junction held 1 base outside the gene matches. Germline lookup yields CDR1 LGHDT and CDR2 YNNKEL (reference sequence). The CDR3 has 15 amino acids. Data came from immunoSEQ multiplex PCR; TCRdb stores just in-frame clones and leaves some out. The sample has tens of thousands of clones, approximately 82% seen once; the top ten hold roughly 1.2%.

The origin of this receptor is a human donor who received a COVID-19 vaccine. The sequences come from CD4+ T cells from PBMCs cultured with HCoV-229E spike peptides, collected after COVID-19 vaccination. This chain joins TRBV3-1 (or the pseudogene TRBV3-2) and TRBJ1-1; 10 positions agree with TRBD1. CDR3 sequence (DNA): TGTGCCAGCAGCCAGGGACAGGGGATGAACACTGAAGCTTTCTTT. The encoded protein is CASSQGQGMNTEAFF.